The 5 T cell receptor beta chains listed next were all sequenced from one sample in a study of tumor-infiltrating lymphocytes in primary liver carcinoma (dated by TCRdb to between 2016 and 2019). Reads for this sample came from an Illumina HiSeq 2500. Using a constant-region primer and ProtoScript II reverse transcriptase, TCRbeta-specific cDNA was reverse-transcribed from roughly 460 ng total RNA. The TCRbeta libraries were prepared through three rounds of nested multiplex PCR following a slightly modified ARM-PCR procedure. Each of the first two PCR rounds ran for around 10 cycles using multiplex TRBV1-TRBV30 forward primers together with a Cbeta reverse primer. TCRdb itself trimmed the public reads at Q25 with fastp, ran MiXCR and retained productive beta chains. One record per CDR3 amino acid sequence lists the most common genes and DNA. The sample has 150,000 to 200,000 distinct CDR3 sequences on record, 50% to 75% of them singletons. The ten most abundant clones make up approximately 65% of the sample.

RNA from unsorted whole blood was extracted with TRIzol reagent, and germline DNA was obtained with the DNeasy Blood & Tissue kit. Material for sequencing was peripheral blood. The source is a man aged 35 to 55 with primary liver carcinoma and hepatitis B virus infection.

The rearrangement links TRBV5-4 to TRBJ1-4; 7 nucleotides align to TRBD1. V gave up 4 bases and J gave up 1 base; unmatched junction bases: 13. The CDR3 is made up of 18 amino acids. Germline lookup yields CDR1 SGHNT and CDR2 YYREEE (reference sequence). The DNA of the CDR3 is TGTGCCAGCAGCCCCGGGACAGCTAGGGATGTAACTAATGAAAAACTGTTTTTT. Its protein is CASSPGTARDVTNEKLFF. Looking up the rest from reference TRBV5-4 and TRBJ1-4 gives the full variable domain: ETGVTQSPTHLIKTRGQQVTLRCSSQSGHNTVSWYQQALGQGPQFIFQYYREEENGRGNFPPRFSGLQFPNYSSELNVNALELDDSALYLCASSPGTARDVTNEKLFFGSGTQLSVL.

This sequence joins TRBV20-1 and TRBJ2-2; 15 bases are a match to TRBD2. This CDR3 has 15 amino acids. Germline CDR1 is DFQATT and CDR2 is SNEGSKA (reference sequence). J lost 7 bases, V lost 6 bases, and 6 bases had no gene match. CDR3 protein: CSAGLAGGMGGELFF. In DNA form, the CDR3 reads TGCAGTGCGGGACTAGCGGGAGGTATGGGCGGGGAGCTGTTTTTT.

This clonotype has ten or more counts. The gene calls are TRBV6-5 and TRBJ2-1, with D perhaps TRBD2 (5 bases). Germline V CDR1 and CDR2: MNHEY, SVGAGI. This CDR3 region has 12 residues. V was cut by 8 bases and J by 0 bases, with 5 bases left in between. The CDR3 region has the DNA TGTGCCAGCCGGGACTCCTACAATGAGCAGTTCTTC. It is translated as CASRDSYNEQFF.

The chain has TRBV4-2 and TRBJ1-4; 9 bases match TRBD1. Germline CDR1 is LGHNA and CDR2 is YNFKEQ. The CDR3 runs 17 residues. J lost 10 bases, V lost 1 base, and 13 bases had no gene match. The DNA for the CDR3 is TGTGCCAGCAGCCAAGGGGCAGCCGGGACAGGGAATAGAAAACTGTTTTTT. As protein: CASSQGAAGTGNRKLFF.

The chain couples TRBV12-3 or TRBV12-4 to TRBJ2-1; 7 bases are shared with TRBD1. V lost 1 base and J lost 7; bases outside the gene matches: 7. CDR3 length: 15 amino acids. CDR3 protein: CASSLGRTGGNEQFF. CDR3 coding DNA: TGTGCCAGCAGTTTAGGACGGACAGGTGGAAATGAGCAGTTCTTC.